This entry features one T cell receptor beta chain sequence. This clonotype occurred a few times. The antigen it recognizes is unknown. No base-level quality is on record; no much larger clone is a single base apart. The sample's time point, from its label and the paper: newly diagnosed GD, antithyroid drugs for less than 3 months. RNA was extracted from PBMCs in TRIzol for both TCR sequencing and RNA sequencing. The diagnosis of Graves' disease was made according to American Thyroid Association guidelines. Patients were recruited from an endocrinology department in Xi'an, China. From each patient, about 8.9 milliliters of peripheral blood was collected into an EDTA anticoagulant tube. Ficoll Paque Plus density gradient separation was used to isolate PBMCs, and no further T cell sorting was done. RNA quality was checked with an Agilent 2100 Bioanalyzer and agarose gel, and concentration with a NanoDrop 2000.

The data were obtained in a study of regulatory T cells in long-lasting Graves disease (dated by TCRdb to the early 2020s). General notes on the study: Antithyroid drugs had been taken for less than 3 months by newly diagnosed Graves' disease patients. A total of about 35 samples underwent TCR sequencing, from some 13 patients with persistent Graves' disease and 20 or so patients with newly diagnosed Graves' disease. The study took place in China and was registered as a clinical trial. Persistent Graves' disease patients were compared with newly diagnosed Graves' disease patients by peripheral blood TCR sequencing and RNA sequencing.

Relative to germline, V is 6 bases shorter and J is 1 base shorter, with 5 bases between their ends. The CDR3 measures 12 amino acids from cysteine to phenylalanine. Just the 36-base CDR3 DNA is kept, in frame starting at base 1. The germline V gene provides CDR1 SGHRS and CDR2 YFSETQ. Receptor amplification or capture employed multiplex PCR. TCRdb records Illumina HiSeq 4000 as the sequencer. CDR3 regions were amplified by Arm-PCR with iRepertoire HTBI primers to construct TCR beta libraries. Gel purification was performed on PCR products prior to sequencing. Processing in the source paper ran as follows. Gene usage analysis of CDR3 amino acid clonotypes used the approximately 62 TRBV and 12 to 15 TRBJ segments found across samples. COPE and FqMerger were used to merge the filtered high-quality paired reads into contigs. BLAST was used to align contigs to IMGT TRBV, TRBD and TRBJ reference genes, and CDR3 was defined according to IMGT. Highly expanded clones were defined as clonotypes with a frequency above 0.1%. Shannon entropy served as the measure of repertoire diversity, while the Gini coefficient captured V-J evenness. A clonotype found in more than one individual was treated as public. TCRdb reworked the public reads: Q25 trimming with fastp, MiXCR clone assembly, productive beta chains retained. Identical CDR3 proteins give one entry, which carries the most common genes and DNA. TCRdb's processing, not the authors' own work, is the source of the V and J calls. The sample data list 240,000 or so distinct CDR3 sequences, and 20% of these were observed just once. The top ten clonotypes cover approximately 13% of the sample.

What the authors observed across the whole study: Compared with newly diagnosed patients, patients with persistent Graves' disease had lower TCR Shannon entropy and fewer highly expanded clones, which suggests clonal expansion. Peripheral blood alone was examined, since thyroid tissue, which constituted the primary lesion, could not be accessed. The small sample size was acknowledged by the authors as a limitation that may reduce accuracy. Persistent disease showed preferential use of TRBV28, TRBJ1-2 and TRBJ2-5, whereas newly diagnosed disease favored TRBV20-1 and TRBJ2-1. More public clonotypes were shared among persistent patients (around 3,000) than among newly diagnosed patients (roughly 1,000). Sequencing and analysis were restricted to the TCR beta chain.

Specimen: peripheral blood mononuclear cells (PBMCs), collected at new diagnosis, from a patient treated with antithyroid drugs. The clonotype comes from a female donor with Graves disease. The chain couples TRBV5-1 to TRBJ1-3, with the identity of the D gene unclear. CDR3 region: CASTASGNTIYF. At the DNA level, the sequence is TGCGCCAGCACCGCATCTGGAAACACCATATATTTT.